The clone carrying this T cell receptor (beta chain) has ten or more counts. CDR1 and CDR2 (germline): LNHNV, YYDKDF (reference sequence). Trimming left V 3 bases short and J 3 bases short, with 15 bases between. The CDR3 covers 15 residues. This sample was taken from a study of neurological immune-mediated disorders. cDNA synthesis was performed by 5'RACE with 10-nucleotide random UMIs. TCRdb reprocessed the 5' RACE reads with MiXCR, giving one entry per CDR3 protein. The data contain about 21,000 distinct CDR3 sequences, approximately 15% of them seen just once; the ten biggest clones take up less than 9.5%.

Sequencing used CD8+ T cells from blood. The TCR was taken from a woman between 18 and 30 years old with multiple sclerosis. The rearrangement links TRBV15 to TRBJ2-7; D may be TRBD1 (6 bases). CDR3 sequence reads: CATSRYRDTHYEQYF. CDR3 nucleotide sequence: TGTGCCACCAGCAGGTACCGGGACACCCACTACGAGCAGTACTTC. The whole variable domain, remainder taken from reference TRBV15 and TRBJ2-7, is DAMVIQNPRYQVTQFGKPVTLSCSQTLNHNVMYWYQQKSSQAPKLLFHYYDKDFNNEADTPDNFQSRRPNTSFCFLDIRSPGLGDTAMYLCATSRYRDTHYEQYFGPGTRLTVT.